This TCR beta chain was sequenced during a study of shared clonotypes between healthy human individuals. Points on this clone: An end of the junction does not agree with germline; a read error may underlie this.

CDR3 length: 13 amino acids. Germline values: CDR1 SSHAT, CDR2 FNYEAQ (reference sequence). Method: immunoSEQ multiplex PCR; TCRdb's copy keeps in-frame clones and lacks some. The table has nearly 1 million clones, over 75% seen once; the top ten hold approximately 1.5%. Participating donors were healthy, HIV-negative adults free of recent acute infections or vaccinations. The chain has TRBV7-7 and TRBJ2-2; 8 nucleotides agree with TRBD2. This TCR was sampled from a man aged 18 to 35 in good health. The material sequenced was memory CD4+ T cells sorted from blood. The sample's subset: CD45RA-negative fraction. The CDR3 DNA sequence: TGTGCTAGCAGCTTAGGGACTAGCGGGGAGCTGTTTTTT. The encoded protein is CASSLGTSGELFF.